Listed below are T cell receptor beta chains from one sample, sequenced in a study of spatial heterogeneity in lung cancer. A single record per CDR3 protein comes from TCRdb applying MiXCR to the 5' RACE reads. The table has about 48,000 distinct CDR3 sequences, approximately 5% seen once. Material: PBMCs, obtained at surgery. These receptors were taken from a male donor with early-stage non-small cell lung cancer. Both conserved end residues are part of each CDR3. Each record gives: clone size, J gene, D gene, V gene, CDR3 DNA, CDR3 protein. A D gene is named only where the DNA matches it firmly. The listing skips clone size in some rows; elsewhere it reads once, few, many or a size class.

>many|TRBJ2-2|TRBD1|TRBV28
TGTGCCAGCATCGAGTTGGGAACAGGGGGCGCGAGGACCACCGGGGAGCTGTTTTTT
CASIELGTGGARTTGELFF
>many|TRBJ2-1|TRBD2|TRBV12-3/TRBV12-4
TGTGCCAGCAGTCCTTGGACTAGCAGAACCTACAATGAGCAGTTCTTC
CASSPWTSRTYNEQFF
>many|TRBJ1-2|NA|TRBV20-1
TGCAGTGCTAGAGATATAAGGGGCGGCGATGGCTACACCTTC
CSARDIRGGDGYTF
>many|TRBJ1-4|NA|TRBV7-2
TGTGCCAGCAGCGGCAGGAGCCGAAGTGAAAAACTGTTTTTT
CASSGRSRSEKLFF
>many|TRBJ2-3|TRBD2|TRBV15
TGTGCCACCAGCGGGAGGGCCGGGACAGATACGCAGTATTTT
CATSGRAGTDTQYF
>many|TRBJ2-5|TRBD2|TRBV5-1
TGCGCCAGCAGCTTGAGGGGGACTAGCGGGGTACAAGAGACCCAGTACTTC
CASSLRGTSGVQETQYF
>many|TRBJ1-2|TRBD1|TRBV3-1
TGTGCCAGCAGCCAATCGGACAGGGTCAATGGCTACACCTTC
CASSQSDRVNGYTF
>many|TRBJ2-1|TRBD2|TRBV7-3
TGTGCCAGCAGCCCAGGACTAGCGGGAGGTCGGCAGTTCTTC
CASSPGLAGGRQFF
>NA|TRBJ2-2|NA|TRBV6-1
TGTGCCAGCAGTGTCGGGATCACCGGGGAGCTGTTTTTT
CASSVGITGELFF
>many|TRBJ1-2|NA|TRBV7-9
TGTGCCAGCAGCTTATCCGTCGCCTCGAGTGGCTACACCTTC
CASSLSVASSGYTF
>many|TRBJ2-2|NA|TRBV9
TGTGCCAGCAGCACCACCCCCCCTGAGACGACCGGGGAGCTGTTTTTT
CASSTTPPETTGELFF
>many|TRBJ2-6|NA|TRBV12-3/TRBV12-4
TGTGCCAGCTTGCAGGGCTCTGGGGCCAACGTCCTGACTTTC
CASLQGSGANVLTF
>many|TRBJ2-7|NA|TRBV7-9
TGTGCCAGCAGCCTCTTCTCGGTGATCGGGCCGAGTGAGCAGTACTTC
CASSLFSVIGPSEQYF
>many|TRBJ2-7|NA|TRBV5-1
TGCGCCAGCAGCGTGGGACCTCTGGGCGAGCAGTACTTC
CASSVGPLGEQYF
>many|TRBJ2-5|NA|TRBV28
TGTGCCAGCAGTTCGTCGAAGGGACTTTTGGGGAGAGAGACCCAGTACTTC
CASSSSKGLLGRETQYF
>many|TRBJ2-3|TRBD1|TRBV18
TGTGCCAGCCACCGGGACAGACTCACAGATACGCAGTATTTT
CASHRDRLTDTQYF
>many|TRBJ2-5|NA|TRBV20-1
TGCAGTGCTAGAGAGTATACCCAAGAGACCCAGTACTTC
CSAREYTQETQYF
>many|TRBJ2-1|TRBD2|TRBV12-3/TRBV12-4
TGTGCCAGCAGCCTGCGCAGCGGGACGTTCAATTACAATGAGCAGTTCTTC
CASSLRSGTFNYNEQFF
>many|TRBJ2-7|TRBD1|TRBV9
TGTGCCAGCAGCGTAGAGGGACAGGGAGCAGAGCAGTACTTC
CASSVEGQGAEQYF
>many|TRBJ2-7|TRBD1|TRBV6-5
TGTGCCAGCAGTTACGACAGGGGTTCATCCGAGCAGTACTTC
CASSYDRGSSEQYF
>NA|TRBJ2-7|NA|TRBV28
TGTGCCAGCAGTTGGGGATACGAGCAGTACTTC
CASSWGYEQYF
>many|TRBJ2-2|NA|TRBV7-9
TGTGCCACCCTCCGGGATATTTACACCGGGGAGCTGTTTTTT
CATLRDIYTGELFF
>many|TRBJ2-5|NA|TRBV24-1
TGTGCCACCAGTGATGCCCAAGGAGTCCAAGAGACCCAGTACTTC
CATSDAQGVQETQYF
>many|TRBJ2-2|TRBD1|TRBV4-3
TGCGCCAGCAGCTCCCGGTGGGGACAGGCAGGAACCGCCGGGGAGCTGTTTTTT
CASSSRWGQAGTAGELFF
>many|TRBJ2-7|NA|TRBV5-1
TGCGCCAGCACCGAGAGTAGCTCCCCTGAAGAGCAGTACTTC
CASTESSSPEEQYF
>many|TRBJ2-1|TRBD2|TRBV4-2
TGTGCCAGCAGCCCAAACCTAGCGGCTGACAATGAGCAGTTCTTC
CASSPNLAADNEQFF
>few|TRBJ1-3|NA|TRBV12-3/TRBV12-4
TGTGCCAGCAGTAGACTAGTCTCTGGAAACACCATATATTTT
CASSRLVSGNTIYF
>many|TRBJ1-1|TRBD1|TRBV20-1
TGCAGTGCTAACCGGGACAGTAACACTGAAGCTTTCTTT
CSANRDSNTEAFF
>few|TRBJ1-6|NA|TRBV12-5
TGTGCTAGTGGTTTGGTACCGGGACCCCTCCACTTT
CASGLVPGPLHF
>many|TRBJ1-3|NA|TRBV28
TGTGCCAGCAGTTTATTATATGGGGGCTACAGGGCCTTCTCTGGAAACACCATATATTTT
CASSLLYGGYRAFSGNTIYF
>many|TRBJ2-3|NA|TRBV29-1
TGCAGCGTCAGCAGCCTAGCGTCAGATACGCAGTATTTT
CSVSSLASDTQYF
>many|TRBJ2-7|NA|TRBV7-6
TGTGCCAGCAGCCCTACAGGGTTTCCCTACGAGCAGTACTTC
CASSPTGFPYEQYF
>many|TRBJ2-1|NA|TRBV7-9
TGTGCCAGCAGCTTAGTACTCGAGCAGTTCTTC
CASSLVLEQFF
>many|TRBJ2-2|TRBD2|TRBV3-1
TGTGCCAGCAGCCAATGGACTAGCGGCCCCGGGGAGCTGTTTTTT
CASSQWTSGPGELFF
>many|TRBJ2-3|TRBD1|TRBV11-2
TGTGCCAGCAGCCGGGACAGGGAGGCAGATACGCAGTATTTT
CASSRDREADTQYF